Presented here are 9 T cell receptor beta chains from one specimen sequenced in a study of T cell changes during pregnancy in multiple sclerosis. Here immunoSEQ multiplex PCR was the method, and the copy in TCRdb shows in-frame clones only, minus some. The table lists some 57,000 clones, roughly nine tenths of them singletons, with about 0.5% in the top ten. This specimen consisted of CD4+ T cells from peripheral blood mononuclear cells, obtained after pregnancy. The receptors derive from a female donor in good health, enrolled as a control in a pregnancy study.

The chain has TRBV30 and TRBJ2-7, with TRBD2 as a possible D gene (6 bases). V was cut by 2 bases and J by 7 bases, with 15 bases left in between. The CDR3 consists of 13 residues. Per the germline V gene, CDR1 is GTSNPN and CDR2 is SVGIG (reference sequence). In DNA form, the CDR3 reads TGTGCCTGGAGTCTGGGTCTCGGGGGAGAGCAGTACTTC. Translation: CAWSLGLGGEQYF.

CDR3 sequence reads: CASSQTSGRLDEAFF. DNA for the CDR3: TGTGCCAGCAGCCAAACTTCGGGGAGGCTGGATGAAGCTTTCTTT. The chain couples TRBV7-9 to TRBJ1-1, with unresolved D. Trimming cost V 5 bases and J 7 bases, with 20 bases left between them. This CDR3 has 15 amino acids. Germline CDR1 is SEHNR and CDR2 is FQNEAQ (reference sequence).

The V gene is TRBV5-1, the J gene TRBJ1-1; D may be TRBD1 (5 bases). V lost 3 bases, J lost 4 bases, and 16 bases lay in between. The CDR3 has 15 residues. Germline V CDR1 and CDR2: SGHRS, YFSETQ. The DNA for the CDR3 is TGCGCCAGCAGCTGGGCAGGGCAGGGTGGCACTGAAGCTTTCTTT. This encodes CASSWAGQGGTEAFF.

The chain joins TRBV6-6 to TRBJ1-3, with D uncertain. Germline V gene sequence: CDR1 MNHNY, CDR2 SVGAGI (reference sequence). Trimming left V 5 bases short and J 4 bases short, with 12 bases between. This CDR3 spans 14 amino acids. CDR3 in amino acids: CASSVTAAGNTIYF. The CDR3 nucleotides read TGTGCCAGCAGTGTTACAGCGGCCGGAAACACCATATATTTT.

The genes are TRBV4-3 and TRBJ2-3; 9 nucleotides agree with TRBD1. The germline CDR1 and CDR2 sequences are LGHNA and YSLEER. The CDR3 runs to 17 residues. V dropped 1 base and J dropped 3; count of bases not matched to a gene: 8. CDR3 sequence (DNA): TGCGCCAGCAGCCAAGGGACAGGGGTAAGGTTTACAGATACGCAGTATTTT. As protein: CASSQGTGVRFTDTQYF.

The V gene is TRBV9, the J gene TRBJ1-2, with D perhaps TRBD1 (6 bases). The CDR3 length is 14 residues. Between the trimmed V and J ends, which lost 4 bases and 0 bases, there was a span of 10 bases. Per germline, CDR1 SGDLS and CDR2 YYNGEE. This CDR3 reads CASSRDTSNYGYTF. CDR3 in DNA: TGTGCCAGCAGCAGGGACACCTCTAACTATGGCTACACCTTC.

The chain links TRBV9 to TRBJ1-3; D not certain. The V gene lost 0 bases and the J gene lost 0 bases, with 10 bases spanning the gap. CDR1 is SGDLS and CDR2 is YYNGEE in the germline V gene. The CDR3 has 16 amino acids. DNA for the CDR3: TGTGCCAGCAGCGTAGTAAGCACCTTCTCTGGAAACACCATATATTTT. Translation gives CASSVVSTFSGNTIYF.

V gene TRBV4-3 combines with J gene TRBJ1-2, with 7 bases identical to TRBD1. Germline lookup yields CDR1 LGHNA and CDR2 YSLEER. The CDR3 extends over 13 amino acids. V lost 1 base to trimming and J lost 4 bases; unmatched junction nucleotides: 0. The CDR3 sequence: CASSQGQGYGYTF. CDR3 nucleotides: TGCGCCAGCAGCCAAGGACAGGGCTATGGCTACACCTTC.

The rearrangement joins TRBV7-9 to TRBJ1-6; 7 bases are shared with TRBD1. After removal of 7 bases from V and 7 bases from J, the junction contained 7 bases not matched to a gene. CDR1 is SEHNR, CDR2 FQNEAQ, per germline (reference sequence). The CDR3 consists of 14 residues. This chain's CDR3 is CASILGTENSPLHF. DNA for the CDR3: TGTGCCAGCATCTTGGGGACAGAGAATTCACCCCTCCACTTT.